This T cell receptor (beta chain) was sequenced during a study of blood T cell repertoires in COVID-19. Overall study: T cells, B-cell-depleted T cells, or PBMCs supplied cDNA or gDNA.

V was pared by 0 bases and J by 0 bases, with 10 bases between. CDR1 is SGHRS, CDR2 YFSETQ, per germline. The CDR3 totals 16 residues. The protocol was immunoSEQ multiplex PCR, while the TCRdb copy is restricted to in-frame clones and leaves out a portion. There are 150,000 to 200,000 clones in the sample; about four fifths occur only once, and under 10% lies in the top ten. One Seattle source followed patients from active infection through their disease course. J is TRBJ2-1 and V is TRBV5-1; no clear D gene. The source is a woman aged 70 to 79 with COVID-19, enrolled during active disease. The sequencing sample was made of peripheral blood. CDR3 sequence (DNA): TGCGCCAGCAGCTTGGGGCAGGCTATCTCCTACAATGAGCAGTTCTTC. The encoded protein is CASSLGQAISYNEQFF.